Listed below are T cell receptor beta chains from one sample, sequenced in a study of blood T cell repertoires in COVID-19. Repertoires were generated with immunoSEQ multiplex PCR, while TCRdb's copy carries only in-frame clones and drops some. The repertoire includes tens of thousands of clones, roughly four fifths of them detected once, and just under 15% sits in the top ten. The sample taken for sequencing was peripheral blood. Receptors originate from an elderly man with acute or convalescent COVID-19. Each CDR3 is given with its conserved first and last residue. The order of the fields is V gene, CDR3 protein.

V gene: TRBV3-1/TRBV3-2; CDR3 protein: CASSGDRILGYYGYTF
V gene: TRBV19; CDR3 protein: CASSLRDRGRVNEKLFF
V gene: TRBV6-5; CDR3 protein: CASTETGEACEQYF
V gene: TRBV7-2; CDR3 protein: CASSLSTGGGTDTQYF
V gene: TRBV5-6; CDR3 protein: CASSTRQGDSNQPQHF
V gene: TRBV18; CDR3 protein: CASSYDRVSTDTQYF
V gene: TRBV28; CDR3 protein: CASSWDKPPYGYTF
V gene: TRBV3-1/TRBV3-2; CDR3 protein: CASSPASGGYTDTQYF
V gene: TRBV6-6; CDR3 protein: CASSGGTGIETQYF
V gene: TRBV11-2; CDR3 protein: CASSTHRGSSYEQYF
V gene: TRBV6-6; CDR3 protein: CASTPLAGGSEQFF
V gene: TRBV7-7; CDR3 protein: CASSTRGGLNTEAFF
V gene: TRBV5-1; CDR3 protein: CASSPGTGKRYEQYF
V gene: TRBV6-1; CDR3 protein: CASSESGTSYNEQFF
V gene: TRBV11-3; CDR3 protein: CASSWGDRTNTGELFF
V gene: TRBV6-5; CDR3 protein: CASSLRDTNYGYTF
V gene: TRBV18; CDR3 protein: CASSAGLAGQETQYF
V gene: TRBV19; CDR3 protein: CASSIGYIGAGQGAETQYF
V gene: TRBV19; CDR3 protein: CASSIPRRVFNEKLFF
V gene: TRBV18; CDR3 protein: CASSPRRGEQFF
V gene: TRBV5-4; CDR3 protein: CALAKGGDTQYF
V gene: TRBV4-2; CDR3 protein: CASSQVEAQGSNEQFF
V gene: TRBV6-5; CDR3 protein: CASLTALYNSPLHF
V gene: TRBV19; CDR3 protein: CASRTGSSETQYF
V gene: TRBV5-8; CDR3 protein: CASSLEGPNTEAFF
V gene: TRBV10-2; CDR3 protein: CASSEMALETQYF
V gene: TRBV5-6; CDR3 protein: CASTRGSLNNSPLHF
V gene: TRBV20-1; CDR3 protein: CSASRGTGLNQPQHF
V gene: TRBV3-1/TRBV3-2; CDR3 protein: CASTTSSRGKAGELFF
V gene: TRBV6-5; CDR3 protein: CASSYSRIQGWSKLFF
V gene: TRBV15; CDR3 protein: CATSRVQGGHTEAFF
V gene: TRBV10-3; CDR3 protein: CAISESRIFGYTF
V gene: TRBV6-5; CDR3 protein: CASSWARTGVNSPLHF
V gene: TRBV5-1; CDR3 protein: CASSFSTNNEQFF
V gene: TRBV7-9; CDR3 protein: CASSPPGLAGAYEQYF
V gene: TRBV11-3; CDR3 protein: CASSLELNYGYTF
V gene: TRBV15; CDR3 protein: CATSQLSDRATDTQYF
V gene: TRBV19; CDR3 protein: CASSGERHPSTDTQYF
V gene: TRBV6-6; CDR3 protein: CASNPGANQPQHF
V gene: TRBV18; CDR3 protein: CASSPRTAGPSNTGELFF
V gene: TRBV5-4; CDR3 protein: CASSPITGTGPGELFF
V gene: TRBV2; CDR3 protein: CASSDLQGLTEAFF
V gene: TRBV11-1; CDR3 protein: CASSGSGGYSYNEQFF
V gene: TRBV5-1; CDR3 protein: CASSPGTGNTGELFF
V gene: TRBV6-5; CDR3 protein: CASSYSRQGNTGELFF
V gene: TRBV3-1/TRBV3-2; CDR3 protein: CASSQQIAGGEETQYF
V gene: TRBV3-1/TRBV3-2; CDR3 protein: CASSHGTGFLYGYTF
V gene: TRBV5-1; CDR3 protein: CASSLGLGQDLYEQYF
V gene: TRBV5-1; CDR3 protein: CASSQALNTEAFF
V gene: TRBV6-2/TRBV6-3; CDR3 protein: CASSSQGQGASNEQFF
V gene: TRBV29-1; CDR3 protein: CSVDRGNTEAFF
V gene: TRBV6-5; CDR3 protein: CASSARTGLSYEQYF
V gene: TRBV6-5; CDR3 protein: CASARDTGFDGYTF
V gene: TRBV20-1; CDR3 protein: CSASGGRSSYEQYF
V gene: TRBV2; CDR3 protein: CASTMTGNSYNEQFF
V gene: TRBV11-2; CDR3 protein: CASSRREGTEAFF
V gene: TRBV19; CDR3 protein: CASSQGQRWTGELFF